This is a list of T cell receptor beta chains from one sample in a study of shared clonotypes between healthy human individuals. Assay used: immunoSEQ multiplex PCR; TCRdb lists only in-frame clones, some missing. Of hundreds of thousands of clones listed, about three quarters were seen once; the top ten hold about 1.7%. Sequenced material: memory CD4+ T cells sorted from blood. The receptors come from a woman aged 25 to 39 in good health. Each CDR3 is given with its conserved first and last residue. Each record gives: D gene, V gene, J gene, clone size, CDR3 protein, CDR3 DNA. The D gene is left open where the match is weak. Rows may omit the clone size; those that give it use once, few, many or a size class.

D gene: -; V gene: TRBV20-1; J gene: TRBJ2-5; clone size: -; CDR3 protein: CSVMGVETQYF; CDR3 DNA: TGCAGTGTTATGGGAGTGGAGACCCAGTACTTC
D gene: TRBD1; V gene: TRBV30; J gene: TRBJ1-4; clone size: -; CDR3 protein: CAWSKDRVPLDEKLFF; CDR3 DNA: TGTGCCTGGAGTAAGGACAGGGTACCTCTCGATGAAAAACTGTTTTTT
D gene: TRBD2; V gene: TRBV19; J gene: TRBJ2-2; clone size: -; CDR3 protein: CASSIELASAAGELFF; CDR3 DNA: TGTGCCAGTAGTATAGAACTAGCGAGCGCGGCCGGGGAGCTGTTTTTT
D gene: -; V gene: TRBV11-2; J gene: TRBJ2-7; clone size: -; CDR3 protein: CASSSQGTYEQYF; CDR3 DNA: TGTGCCAGCAGCTCGCAGGGAACCTACGAGCAGTACTTC
D gene: -; V gene: TRBV10-3; J gene: TRBJ1-5; clone size: -; CDR3 protein: CAISTGDGLSNQPQHF; CDR3 DNA: TGTGCCATCAGTACTGGAGATGGTTTAAGCAATCAGCCCCAGCATTTT
D gene: TRBD2; V gene: TRBV9; J gene: TRBJ2-7; clone size: -; CDR3 protein: CASSVLAGGNYEQYF; CDR3 DNA: TGTGCCAGCAGCGTACTAGCGGGAGGAAACTACGAGCAGTACTTC
D gene: TRBD1; V gene: TRBV5-1; J gene: TRBJ2-2; clone size: once; CDR3 protein: CASSPGTGGTGELFF; CDR3 DNA: TGCGCCAGCAGTCCGGGGACAGGGGGCACCGGGGAGCTGTTTTTT
D gene: -; V gene: TRBV2; J gene: TRBJ2-7; clone size: -; CDR3 protein: CASSRTWAGRQYF; CDR3 DNA: TGTGCCAGCAGCCGGACGTGGGCAGGTCGGCAGTACTTC
D gene: -; V gene: TRBV28; J gene: TRBJ1-4; clone size: -; CDR3 protein: CASSAPGEATNEKLFF; CDR3 DNA: TGTGCCAGCAGTGCCCCCGGGGAAGCAACTAATGAAAAACTGTTTTTT
D gene: TRBD2; V gene: TRBV11-2; J gene: TRBJ2-1; clone size: -; CDR3 protein: CASSFRSGSLNEQFF; CDR3 DNA: TGTGCCAGCAGCTTCCGGAGCGGGAGCTTGAATGAGCAGTTCTTC
D gene: -; V gene: TRBV7-3; J gene: TRBJ2-2; clone size: -; CDR3 protein: CASSLTLTGTNTGELFF; CDR3 DNA: TGTGCCAGCAGCTTAACGCTGACGGGAACTAACACCGGGGAGCTGTTTTTT
D gene: TRBD1; V gene: TRBV6-6; J gene: TRBJ1-2; clone size: -; CDR3 protein: CASSSDRGRAGYTF; CDR3 DNA: TGTGCCAGCAGTTCCGACAGGGGGCGCGCTGGCTACACCTTC
D gene: TRBD2; V gene: TRBV11-2; J gene: TRBJ2-1; clone size: few; CDR3 protein: CASSLGLAGGPEQFF; CDR3 DNA: TGTGCCAGCAGCTTGGGACTAGCGGGAGGGCCTGAGCAGTTCTTC
D gene: TRBD2; V gene: TRBV5-4; J gene: TRBJ2-2; clone size: once; CDR3 protein: CASSLFGRDTGELFF; CDR3 DNA: TGTGCCAGCAGCTTATTCGGGAGGGACACCGGGGAGCTGTTTTTT
D gene: -; V gene: TRBV7-3; J gene: TRBJ2-6; clone size: -; CDR3 protein: CASSYGGAGANVLTF; CDR3 DNA: TGTGCCAGCAGCTACGGGGGCGCCGGGGCCAACGTCCTGACTTTC